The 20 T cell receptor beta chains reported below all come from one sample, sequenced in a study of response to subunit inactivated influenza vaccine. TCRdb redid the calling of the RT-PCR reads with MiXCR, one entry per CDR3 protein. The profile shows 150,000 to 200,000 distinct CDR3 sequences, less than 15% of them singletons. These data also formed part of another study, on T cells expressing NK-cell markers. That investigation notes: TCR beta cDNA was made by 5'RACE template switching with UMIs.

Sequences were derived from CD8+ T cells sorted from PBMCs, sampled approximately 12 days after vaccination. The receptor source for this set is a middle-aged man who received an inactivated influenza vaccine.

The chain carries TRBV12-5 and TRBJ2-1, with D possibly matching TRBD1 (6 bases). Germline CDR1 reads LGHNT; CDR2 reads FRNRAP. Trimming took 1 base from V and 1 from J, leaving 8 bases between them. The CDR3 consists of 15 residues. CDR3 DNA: TGTGCTAGTGGTTTGGAGACAGGATCCTACAATGAGCAGTTCTTC. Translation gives CASGLETGSYNEQFF.

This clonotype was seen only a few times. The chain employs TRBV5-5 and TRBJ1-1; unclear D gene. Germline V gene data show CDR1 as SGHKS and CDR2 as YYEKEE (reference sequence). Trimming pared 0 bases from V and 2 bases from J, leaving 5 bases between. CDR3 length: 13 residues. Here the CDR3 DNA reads TGTGCCAGCAGCTTGGGATTCAACACTGAAGCTTTCTTT. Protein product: CASSLGFNTEAFF.

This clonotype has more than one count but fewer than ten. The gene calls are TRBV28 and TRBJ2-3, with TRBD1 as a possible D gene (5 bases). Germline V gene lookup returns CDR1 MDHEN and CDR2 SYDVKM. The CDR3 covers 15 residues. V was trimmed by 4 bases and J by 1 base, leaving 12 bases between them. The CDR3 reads CASSSHPQGTDTQYF. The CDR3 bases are TGTGCCAGCAGTTCCCACCCACAGGGCACAGATACGCAGTATTTT.

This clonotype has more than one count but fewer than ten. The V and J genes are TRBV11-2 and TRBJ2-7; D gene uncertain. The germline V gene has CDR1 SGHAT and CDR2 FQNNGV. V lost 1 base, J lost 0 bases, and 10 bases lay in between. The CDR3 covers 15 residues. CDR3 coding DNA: TGTGCCAGCAGCTTAGGACGGCTGGGCTCCTACGAGCAGTACTTC. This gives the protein CASSLGRLGSYEQYF.

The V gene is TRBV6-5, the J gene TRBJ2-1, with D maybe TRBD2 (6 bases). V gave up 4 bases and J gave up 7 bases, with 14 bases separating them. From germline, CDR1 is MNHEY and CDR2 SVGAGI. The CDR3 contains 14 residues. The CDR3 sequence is CASSFTTGLNEQFF. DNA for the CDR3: TGTGCCAGCAGTTTCACGACTGGACTAAATGAGCAGTTCTTC.

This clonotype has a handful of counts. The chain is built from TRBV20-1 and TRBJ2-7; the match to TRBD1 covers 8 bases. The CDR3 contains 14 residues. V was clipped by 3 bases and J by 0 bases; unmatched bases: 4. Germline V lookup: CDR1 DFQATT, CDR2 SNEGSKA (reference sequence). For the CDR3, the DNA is TGCAGTGCTAGGGACAGGGACCTCTCCTACGAGCAGTACTTC. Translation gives CSARDRDLSYEQYF.

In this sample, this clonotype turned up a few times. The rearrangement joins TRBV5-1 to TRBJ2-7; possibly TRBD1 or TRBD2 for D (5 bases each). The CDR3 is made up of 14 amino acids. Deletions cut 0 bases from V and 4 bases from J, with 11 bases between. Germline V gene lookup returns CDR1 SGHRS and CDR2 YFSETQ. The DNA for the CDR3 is TGCGCCAGCAGCTTGGGACCCGGGACGTACGAGCAGTACTTC. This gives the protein CASSLGPGTYEQYF.

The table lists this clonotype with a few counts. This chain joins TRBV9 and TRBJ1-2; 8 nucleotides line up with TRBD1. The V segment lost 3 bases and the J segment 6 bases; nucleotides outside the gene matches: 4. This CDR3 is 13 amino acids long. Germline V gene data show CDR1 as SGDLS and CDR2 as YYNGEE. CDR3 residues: CASSAGTGDGYTF. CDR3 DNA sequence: TGTGCCAGCAGCGCCGGGACAGGTGATGGCTACACCTTC. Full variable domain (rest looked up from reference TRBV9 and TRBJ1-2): DSGVTQTPKHLITATGQRVTLRCSPRSGDLSVYWYQQSLDQGLQFLIQYYNGEERAKGNILERFSAQQFPDLHSELNLSSLELGDSALYFCASSAGTGDGYTFGSGTRLTVV.

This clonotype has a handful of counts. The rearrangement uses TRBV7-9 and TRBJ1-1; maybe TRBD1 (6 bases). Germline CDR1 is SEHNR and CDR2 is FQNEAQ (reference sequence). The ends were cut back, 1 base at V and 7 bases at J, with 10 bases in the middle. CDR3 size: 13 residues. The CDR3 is CASSLGQVLEAFF. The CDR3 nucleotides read TGTGCCAGCAGCTTAGGACAGGTTCTTGAAGCTTTCTTT.

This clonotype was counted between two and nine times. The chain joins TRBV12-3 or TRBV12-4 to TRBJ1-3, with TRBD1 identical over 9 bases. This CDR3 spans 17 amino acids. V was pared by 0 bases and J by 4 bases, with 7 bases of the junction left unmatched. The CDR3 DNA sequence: TGTGCCAGCAGTTTAGCGCTGGAGGACAGGGGAGGAAACACCATATATTTT. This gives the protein CASSLALEDRGGNTIYF.

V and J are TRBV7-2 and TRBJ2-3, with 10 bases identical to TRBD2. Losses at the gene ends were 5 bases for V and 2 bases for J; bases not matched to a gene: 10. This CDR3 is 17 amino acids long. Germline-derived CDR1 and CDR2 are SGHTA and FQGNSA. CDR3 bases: TGTGCCAGCAGCCACCCTGGACTAGCGGCTTACACAGATACGCAGTATTTT. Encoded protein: CASSHPGLAAYTDTQYF.

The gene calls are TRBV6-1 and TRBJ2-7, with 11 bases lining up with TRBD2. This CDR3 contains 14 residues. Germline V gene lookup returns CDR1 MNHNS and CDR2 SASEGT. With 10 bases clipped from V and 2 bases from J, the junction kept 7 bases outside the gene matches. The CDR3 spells CAIAGTSGPYEQYF. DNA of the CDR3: TGTGCCATCGCGGGGACTAGCGGACCCTACGAGCAGTACTTC.

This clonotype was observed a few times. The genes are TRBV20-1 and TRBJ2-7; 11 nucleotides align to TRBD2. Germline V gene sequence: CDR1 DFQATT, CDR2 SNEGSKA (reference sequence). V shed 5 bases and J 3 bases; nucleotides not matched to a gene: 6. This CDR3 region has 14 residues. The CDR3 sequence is CSARTSGGYYEQYF. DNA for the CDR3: TGCAGTGCTCGAACTAGCGGGGGTTACTACGAGCAGTACTTC.

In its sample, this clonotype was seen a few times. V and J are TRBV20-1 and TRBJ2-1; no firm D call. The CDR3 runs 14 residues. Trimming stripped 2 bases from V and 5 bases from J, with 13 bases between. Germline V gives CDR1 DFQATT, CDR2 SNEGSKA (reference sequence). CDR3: CSARYGSLNNEQFF. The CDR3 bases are TGCAGTGCTAGATACGGGTCTCTGAACAATGAGCAGTTCTTC.

In DNA form, the CDR3 reads TGTGCCAGCAGTTACCCTGACAATGAGCAGTTCTTC. Translation: CASSYPDNEQFF. The chain links TRBV6-6 to TRBJ2-1; D is undetermined. This CDR3 is built from 12 residues. The germline CDR1 and CDR2 sequences are MNHNY and SVGAGI (reference sequence). Trimming cost V 2 bases and J 5 bases, with 4 bases left between them.

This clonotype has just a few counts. In DNA, the CDR3 is TGCGCCAGCCGGGGAAGGGTCGAGCAGTACTTC. It encodes CASRGRVEQYF. This rearrangement joins TRBV5-1 to TRBJ2-7; possible D gene TRBD2, 5 bases. Trimming pared 7 bases from V and 6 bases from J, leaving 11 bases between. CDR3 length equals 11 residues. Germline CDR1 SGHRS, CDR2 YFSETQ.

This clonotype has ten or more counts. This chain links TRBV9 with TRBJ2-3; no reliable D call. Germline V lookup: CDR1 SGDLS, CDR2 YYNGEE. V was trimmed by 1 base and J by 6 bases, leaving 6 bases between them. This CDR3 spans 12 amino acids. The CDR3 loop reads CASSVTLDTQYF. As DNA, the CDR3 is TGTGCCAGCAGCGTAACCTTGGATACGCAGTATTTT.

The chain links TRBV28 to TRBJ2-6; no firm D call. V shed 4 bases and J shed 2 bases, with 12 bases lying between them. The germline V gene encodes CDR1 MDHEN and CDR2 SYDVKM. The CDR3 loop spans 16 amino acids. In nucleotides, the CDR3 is TGTGCCAGCAGTTATTCAGTCATCCCTGGGGCCAACGTCCTGACTTTC. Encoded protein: CASSYSVIPGANVLTF.

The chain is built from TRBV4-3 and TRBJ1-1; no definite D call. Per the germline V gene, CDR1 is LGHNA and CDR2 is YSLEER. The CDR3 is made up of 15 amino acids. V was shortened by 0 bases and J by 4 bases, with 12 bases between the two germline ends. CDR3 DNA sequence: TGCGCCAGCAGCCAAGATCTTATAAGGGTCACTGAAGCTTTCTTT. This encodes CASSQDLIRVTEAFF.

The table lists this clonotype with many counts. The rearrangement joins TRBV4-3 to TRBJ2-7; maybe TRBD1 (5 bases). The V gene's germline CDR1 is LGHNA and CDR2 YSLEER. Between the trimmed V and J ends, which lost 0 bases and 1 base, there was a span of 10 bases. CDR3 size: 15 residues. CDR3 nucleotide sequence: TGCGCCAGCAGCCAAGAAACAGGAGCTTCCTACGAGCAGTACTTC. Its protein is CASSQETGASYEQYF.